This passage covers 7 T cell receptor beta chains from one sample sequenced in a study of T cell repertoires in aging, cancer and after chemotherapy. TCR beta rearrangements were amplified from peripheral blood genomic DNA. Rearranged V-D-J TRB sequences were amplified with a mixed TRB-A/B primer pool. Each CDR3 protein is one row after TCRdb ran MiXCR on the multiplex PCR reads. The sample shows around 5,800 distinct CDR3 sequences, roughly 30% of them seen only once. The specimen sequenced was blood. These receptor sequences come from a human donor in good health.

Judged by abundance, this clonotype is medium-sized. The chain carries TRBV19 and TRBJ1-4; D unresolved. Per germline, CDR1 LNHDA and CDR2 SQIVND (reference sequence). V gave up 2 bases and J gave up 3 bases, with 10 bases separating them. The CDR3 length is 15 residues. This CDR3 reads CASSITATANEKLFF. Here the CDR3 DNA reads TGTGCCAGTAGTATAACGGCGACGGCTAATGAAAAACTGTTTTTT.

Within the sample, this clonotype is medium-sized. The CDR3 reads CSVESAGGLNTEAFF. The CDR3 nucleotides are TGCAGCGTTGAATCGGCAGGGGGCCTGAACACTGAAGCTTTCTTT. V gene TRBV29-1 combines with J gene TRBJ1-1, with TRBD1 matching over 8 bases. CDR1 and CDR2 from the germline V gene are SQVTM and ANQGSEA. The V and J ends lost 2 bases and 0 bases, in that order; junction bases with no gene match: 5. The CDR3 contains 15 residues. The full variable domain, rest sourced from reference TRBV29-1 and TRBJ1-1, is SAVISQKPSRDICQRGTSLTIQCQVDSQVTMMFWYRQQPGQSLTLIATANQGSEATYESGFVIDKFPISRPNLTFSTLTVSNMSPEDSSIYLCSVESAGGLNTEAFFGQGTRLTVV.

The genes are TRBV13 and TRBJ2-1, with 14 nucleotides matching TRBD2. V trimming: 0 bases; J trimming: 7 bases; junction bases outside the gene matches: 5. CDR3 length: 17 residues. Germline CDR1 reads PRHDT; CDR2 reads FYEKMQ (reference sequence). The CDR3 here is CASSLGGLAGGGNEQFF. The CDR3 DNA sequence: TGTGCCAGCAGCTTAGGCGGACTAGCGGGAGGTGGAAATGAGCAGTTCTTC.

By sample share, this clonotype is medium-sized (0.01 to 0.1%). The chain carries TRBV19 and TRBJ1-5, with 8 bases identical to TRBD1. Losses at the gene ends were 5 bases for V and 5 bases for J; bases not matched to a gene: 11. CDR1 LNHDA and CDR2 SQIVND come from the germline V gene (reference sequence). The CDR3 is 16 amino acids. CDR3 bases: TGTGCCAGTAGTGTTGCATCGGACAGGGCGTATCAGCCCCAGCATTTT. Residues: CASSVASDRAYQPQHF. Full variable domain (missing parts from reference TRBV19 and TRBJ1-5): DGGITQSPKYLFRKEGQNVTLSCEQNLNHDAMYWYRQDPGQGLRLIYYSQIVNDFQKGDIAEGYSVSREKKESFPLTVTSAQKNPTAFYLCASSVASDRAYQPQHFGDGTRLSIL.

Sample share makes this clonotype medium-sized. In DNA, the CDR3 is TGTGCCAGCTCACCCGACAACCGCTATAATTCACCCCTCCACTTT. It yields the protein CASSPDNRYNSPLHF. The rearrangement joins TRBV18 to TRBJ1-6; D not resolved. The CDR3 covers 15 residues. Trimming took off 3 bases at V and 3 bases at J, with 9 bases between the two ends. Germline V gives CDR1 KGHSH, CDR2 LQKENI. Using reference TRBV18 and TRBJ1-6 for the parts outside the CDR3, the full variable domain is NAGVMQNPRHLVRRRGQEARLRCSPMKGHSHVYWYRQLPEEGLKFMVYLQKENIIDESGMPKERFSAEFPKEGPSILRIQQVVRGDSAAYFCASSPDNRYNSPLHFGNGTRLTVT.

This clonotype has just a few counts. The CDR3 DNA reads TGTGCCTGGAGTGTGGGAGGGAATAGCAATCAGCCCCAGCATTTT. Translated, it gives CAWSVGGNSNQPQHF. The gene calls are TRBV30 and TRBJ1-5; no clear D. The CDR3 runs to 15 residues. Germline CDR1 GTSNPN, CDR2 SVGIG (reference sequence). Trimming took 0 bases from V and 0 from J, leaving 9 bases between them.

This clonotype qualifies as medium-sized. The CDR3 loop reads CSVGLGPSSYNEQFF. In DNA form, the CDR3 reads TGCAGCGTGGGTTTGGGACCTAGCTCCTACAATGAGCAGTTCTTC. This sequence joins TRBV29-1 and TRBJ2-1; possibly TRBD1 or TRBD2 for D (5 bases each). Germline V lookup: CDR1 SQVTM, CDR2 ANQGSEA. Trimming removed 6 bases at V and 0 bases at J, with 15 bases between. The CDR3 has 15 residues.